The T cell receptor beta chain described here comes from a study of OX40 agonist ivuxolimab in advanced cancers. Losses at the gene ends were 5 bases for V and 3 bases for J; bases not matched to a gene: 6. From germline, CDR1 is SGHTA and CDR2 FQGTGA. The CDR3 is 15 residues long. Study results and caveats: CD4+ and CD8+ T cells in blood underwent clonal expansion by week 6 at 0.1 to 3.0 mg/kg.

In regard to this clone: Its antigen is unknown.

Using immunoSEQ multiplex PCR, the repertoire was profiled, and TCRdb retains in-frame clones only, with some absent. The sample holds roughly 71,000 clones; about 79% are singletons and the top ten take roughly 1.6%. The rearrangement uses TRBV7-3 and TRBJ2-3; TRBD1 matches at 9 bases. This TCR derives from an adult with an advanced solid tumor such as melanoma, head and neck, liver or kidney cancer. The sample here was CD4+ or CD8+ T cells sorted from blood, taken in a trial of the OX40 agonist ivuxolimab. CDR3 region: CASSRRQGGTDTQYF. CDR3 DNA sequence: TGTGCCAGCAGCCGGAGACAGGGGGGGACAGATACGCAGTATTTT.